This TCR beta chain was recovered during a study of blood T cell repertoires in COVID-19. Study context: T cells, B-cell-depleted T cells, or PBMCs supplied cDNA or gDNA.

Original processing notes: Amplification from reference gene primers served as the basis for estimated nucleated cell counts. The assay was immunoSEQ multiplex PCR, and TCRdb's table has in-frame clones only and misses some. V and J calls and clone size follow that table, whereas D and trimming were derived from the DNA. This table holds 250,000 or so clones, roughly nine tenths found once. The CDR3 loop spans 16 amino acids. Germline CDR1 is SNHLY and CDR2 is FYNNEI. Trimming at V came to 4 bases and at J to 4 bases, leaving 9 bases not matched to a gene. The V and J genes are TRBV2 and TRBJ2-1, with TRBD2 matching over 8 bases. The origin of this receptor is a human donor in a cohort exposed to, infected with or recovered from COVID-19 (not recorded which). The donor label of this sample is uncertain. Specimen: PBMCs or T cells enriched from blood (not recorded which). CDR3 nucleotides: TGTGCCAGCAGTGGCCGACTGGGCGGGGGGTACAATGAGCAGTTCTTC. It codes for CASSGRLGGGYNEQFF.